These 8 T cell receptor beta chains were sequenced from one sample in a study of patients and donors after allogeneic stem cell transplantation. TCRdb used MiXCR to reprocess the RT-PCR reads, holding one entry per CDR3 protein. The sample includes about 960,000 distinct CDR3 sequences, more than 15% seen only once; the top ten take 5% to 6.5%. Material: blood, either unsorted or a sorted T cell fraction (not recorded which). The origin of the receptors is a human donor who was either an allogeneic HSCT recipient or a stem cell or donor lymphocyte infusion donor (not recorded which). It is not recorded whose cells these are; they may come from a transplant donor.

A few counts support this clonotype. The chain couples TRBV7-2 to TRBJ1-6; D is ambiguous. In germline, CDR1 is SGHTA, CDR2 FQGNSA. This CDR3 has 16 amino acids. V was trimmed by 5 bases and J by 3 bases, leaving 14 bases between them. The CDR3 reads CASSPPGRIYNSPLHF. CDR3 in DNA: TGTGCCAGCAGCCCTCCCGGACGGATCTATAATTCACCCCTCCACTTT.

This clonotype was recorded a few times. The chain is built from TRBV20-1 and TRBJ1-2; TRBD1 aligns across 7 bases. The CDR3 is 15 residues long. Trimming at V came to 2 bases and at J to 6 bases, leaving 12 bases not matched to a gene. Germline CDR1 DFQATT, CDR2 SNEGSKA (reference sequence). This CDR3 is CSARKTGNFPDGYTF. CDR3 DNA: TGCAGTGCTAGAAAGACAGGGAACTTCCCCGATGGCTACACCTTC.

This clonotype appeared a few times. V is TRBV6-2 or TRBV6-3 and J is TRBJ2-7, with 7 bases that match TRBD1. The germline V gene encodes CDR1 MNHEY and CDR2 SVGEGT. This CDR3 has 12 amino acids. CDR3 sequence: CVARQGVNEQYF. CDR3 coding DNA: TGTGTCGCTCGGCAGGGGGTGAACGAGCAGTACTTC.

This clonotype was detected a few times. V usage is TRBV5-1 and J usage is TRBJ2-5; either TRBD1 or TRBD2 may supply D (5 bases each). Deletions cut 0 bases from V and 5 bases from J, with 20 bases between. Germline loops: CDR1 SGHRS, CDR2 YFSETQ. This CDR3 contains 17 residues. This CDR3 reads CASSLDVWDGIRETQYF. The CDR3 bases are TGCGCCAGCAGCTTGGACGTTTGGGACGGGATAAGGGAGACCCAGTACTTC.

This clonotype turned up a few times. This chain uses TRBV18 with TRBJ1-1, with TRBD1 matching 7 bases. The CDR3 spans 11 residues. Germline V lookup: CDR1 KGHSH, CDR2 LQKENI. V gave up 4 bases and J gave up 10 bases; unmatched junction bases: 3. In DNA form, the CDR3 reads TGTGCCAGCTCACTTGACAGGGTAGCTTTCTTT. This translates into CASSLDRVAFF.

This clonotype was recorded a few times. Written as DNA, the CDR3 is TGTGCCACCAGCAGGGTTCTAGCGGGAACGAATGAGCAGTTCTTC. Translated, it gives CATSRVLAGTNEQFF. This chain joins TRBV15 and TRBJ2-1; 9 nucleotides align to TRBD2. The germline gives CDR1 LNHNV, CDR2 YYDKDF (reference sequence). V was clipped by 3 bases and J by 7 bases; unmatched bases: 7. The CDR3 contains 15 residues.

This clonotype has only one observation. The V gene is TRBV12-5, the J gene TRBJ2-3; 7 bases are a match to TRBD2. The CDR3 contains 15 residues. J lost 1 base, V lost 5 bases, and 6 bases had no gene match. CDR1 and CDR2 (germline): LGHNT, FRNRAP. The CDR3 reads CASGNGLGGTDTQYF. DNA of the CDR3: TGTGCTAGTGGTAACGGACTAGGTGGCACAGATACGCAGTATTTT.

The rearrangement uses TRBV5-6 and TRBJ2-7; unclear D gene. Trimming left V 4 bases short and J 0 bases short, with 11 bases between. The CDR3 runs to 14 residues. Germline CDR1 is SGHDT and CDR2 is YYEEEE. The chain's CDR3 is CASSPPRSSYEQYF. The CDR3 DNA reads TGTGCCAGCAGCCCACCAAGGAGCTCCTACGAGCAGTACTTC.